These 26 T cell receptor beta chains came from one sample sequenced in a study of PD-L1 blockade in urothelial cancer. TCRdb's table, derived via immunoSEQ multiplex PCR, lists solely in-frame clones and lacks some. The data contain approximately 91,000 clones, approximately 82% of them singletons. The time point denotes: peripheral blood 6 weeks after treatment start. This material consisted of PBMCs, taken around atezolizumab (anti-PD-L1) treatment. Source of these receptors: a man between 65 and 79 years old with urothelial cancer.

The chain employs TRBV29-1 and TRBJ1-1, with 11 nucleotides matching TRBD1. J gave up 3 bases and V 0 bases, and 0 bases lay outside the gene matches. The CDR3 is made up of 14 amino acids. Germline V gene sequence: CDR1 SQVTM, CDR2 ANQGSEA. CDR3 sequence reads: CSVEEGQGDTEAFF. The CDR3 DNA follows: TGCAGCGTTGAAGAGGGACAGGGGGACACTGAAGCTTTCTTT.

The CDR3 coding sequence is TGTGCCAGCAGTTTTGGGACAGACCAAGAGACCCAGTACTTC. Translated: CASSFGTDQETQYF. The rearrangement links TRBV6-6 to TRBJ2-5, with 7 bases lining up with TRBD1. CDR1 and CDR2 (germline): MNHNY, SVGAGI (reference sequence). The length of the CDR3 is 14 residues. The J segment lost 0 bases and the V segment lost 4 bases, leaving 2 bases of the junction unmatched.

In this sample, this clone turned up a few times. V gene TRBV4-2 combines with J gene TRBJ1-5; D unclear. From germline, CDR1 is LGHNA and CDR2 YNFKEQ. There are 16 residues in the CDR3. Deletions cut 0 bases from V and 2 bases from J, with 11 bases between. The CDR3 coding sequence is TGTGCCAGCAGCCAAGATGCGGGGAGGGGCAATCAGCCCCAGCATTTT. Encoded protein: CASSQDAGRGNQPQHF.

CDR3: CASSLGGANTGELFF. DNA for the CDR3: TGTGCCAGCAGCTTGGGTGGAGCGAACACCGGGGAGCTGTTTTTT. The chain is built from TRBV5-4 and TRBJ2-2; D unclear. CDR1 and CDR2 (germline): SGHNT, YYREEE (reference sequence). The CDR3 is 15 residues long. V was shortened by 0 bases and J by 0 bases, with 6 bases between the two germline ends.

The chain employs TRBV7-2 and TRBJ1-6, with 7 bases identical to TRBD1. Unmatched junction bases numbered 12, after V lost 1 base and J lost 9 bases. The CDR3 consists of 17 residues. CDR1 and CDR2 from the germline V gene are SGHTA and FQGNSA. The CDR3 protein is CASSLGQGVTFGSPLHF. The CDR3 DNA is TGTGCCAGCAGCTTAGGGCAGGGGGTGACTTTTGGTTCACCCCTCCACTTT.

This chain uses TRBV12-5 with TRBJ1-5; no firm D call. V was cut by 6 bases and J by 4 bases, with 4 bases left in between. Germline CDR1 LGHNT, CDR2 FRNRAP. The CDR3 loop spans 11 amino acids. CDR3: CASGTNQPQHF. As DNA, the CDR3 is TGTGCTAGTGGGACAAATCAGCCCCAGCATTTT.

The genes are TRBV19 and TRBJ1-2; tentative D call: TRBD1 (5 bases). Germline lookup yields CDR1 LNHDA and CDR2 SQIVND (reference sequence). The CDR3 is made up of 15 amino acids. The germline V and J ends were trimmed by 10 bases and 3 bases, with 21 bases remaining between them. The CDR3 loop is CATTDRPTRYYGYTF. CDR3 sequence (DNA): TGTGCCACCACCGACAGACCGACACGCTACTATGGCTACACCTTC.

A single count supports this clone. This chain joins TRBV29-1 and TRBJ1-2, with 7 bases aligning to TRBD1. This CDR3 comprises 14 residues. V lost 6 bases, J lost 5 bases, and 12 bases stayed unmatched. Germline CDR1 is SQVTM and CDR2 is ANQGSEA. The CDR3 protein is CSVDIGTAGYGYTF. In nucleotides, the CDR3 is TGCAGCGTGGATATTGGGACAGCCGGATATGGCTACACCTTC.

The genes are TRBV6-1 and TRBJ2-2, with TRBD1 matching 7 bases. With 5 bases clipped from V and 6 bases from J, the junction kept 3 bases outside the gene matches. CDR1 and CDR2 from the germline V gene are MNHNS and SASEGT. The CDR3 length is 13 residues. The CDR3 protein is CASSFTGAGELFF. CDR3 nucleotides: TGTGCCAGCAGTTTCACAGGGGCCGGGGAGCTGTTTTTT.

The chain joins TRBV6-1 to TRBJ1-6, with no clear D. The germline gives CDR1 MNHNS, CDR2 SASEGT. The CDR3 is 14 residues long. Trimming stripped 11 bases from V and 0 bases from J, with 11 bases between. CDR3 coding DNA: TGTGCCGCGGTCTCGAGCTCCTATAATTCACCCCTCCACTTT. Protein: CAAVSSSYNSPLHF.

V is TRBV11-1 and J is TRBJ1-1; TRBD1 agrees at 12 bases. The junction had 9 bases not matched to a gene; V was cut back by 2 bases and J by 5 bases. Germline V gene lookup returns CDR1 SGHAT and CDR2 FQDESV (reference sequence). CDR3 length: 17 residues. The CDR3 reads CASSLIGTGGMVTEAFF. The CDR3 DNA follows: TGTGCCAGCAGCTTAATTGGGACAGGGGGCATGGTTACTGAAGCTTTCTTT.

This rearrangement joins TRBV6-1 to TRBJ1-3, with TRBD1 matching over 10 bases. The V gene's germline CDR1 is MNHNS and CDR2 SASEGT. Trimming removed 6 bases from V and 2 bases from J; junction bases left unmatched: 4. The CDR3 runs to 15 residues. The CDR3 region is CASRDGQGAGNTIYF. In nucleotides, the CDR3 is TGTGCCAGCAGAGACGGACAGGGGGCTGGAAACACCATATATTTT.

This rearrangement joins TRBV12-5 to TRBJ1-3; D gene unclear. CDR3 size: 13 residues. Trimming pared 7 bases from V and 0 bases from J, leaving 7 bases between. Germline lookup yields CDR1 LGHNT and CDR2 FRNRAP. The CDR3 bases are TGTGCTAGTGCGGGAGTCTCTGGAAACACCATATATTTT. Residues: CASAGVSGNTIYF.

The chain employs TRBV5-1 and TRBJ2-3; 10 bases map to TRBD2. V was clipped by 0 bases and J by 5 bases; unmatched bases: 6. Germline CDR1 reads SGHRS; CDR2 reads YFSETQ. This CDR3 spans 16 amino acids. This chain's CDR3 is CASSLGSGGAVDTQYF. CDR3 DNA: TGCGCCAGCAGCTTGGGAAGCGGGGGGGCCGTAGATACGCAGTATTTT.

This chain connects TRBV7-8 to TRBJ1-2, with 8 bases fitting TRBD1. The germline CDR1 and CDR2 sequences are SGHVS and FQNEAQ. The V and J ends lost 5 bases and 0 bases, in that order; junction bases with no gene match: 14. CDR3 size: 18 residues. CDR3 nucleotides: TGTGCCAGCAGCCCAAACACCGGGACAGGTGCTACTAACTATGGCTACACCTTC. This encodes CASSPNTGTGATNYGYTF.

The V call is TRBV7-3, the J call TRBJ1-2, with 8 bases matching TRBD1. The J segment lost 4 bases and the V segment lost 1 base, leaving 5 bases of the junction unmatched. Germline V gene sequence: CDR1 SGHTA, CDR2 FQGTGA. The CDR3 is 15 amino acids. CDR3 coding DNA: TGTGCCAGCAGCTTAAACGCAGGGGGCGGCTATGGCTACACCTTC. As protein: CASSLNAGGGYGYTF.

The chain joins TRBV21-1 to TRBJ2-7; the table's D call, TRBD1, has no DNA check behind it. TRBV21-1 is described as a pseudogene. CDR3 length equals 15 residues. The CDR3 here is CASSKGQGFLGEQYF. The CDR3 coding sequence is TGTGCCAGCAGCAAAGGACAGGGGTTTCTTGGCGAGCAGTACTTC.

The chain uses TRBV5-6 and TRBJ1-2, with D possibly TRBD1 on 5 matching bases. The CDR3 has 15 amino acids. V gave up 4 bases and J gave up 4 bases, with 17 bases separating them. Germline CDR1 SGHDT, CDR2 YYEEEE. The CDR3 loop is CASSRGGEVSYGYTF. DNA for the CDR3: TGTGCCAGCAGCCGCGGGGGGGAGGTGAGCTATGGCTACACCTTC.

The chain recombines TRBV2 with TRBJ2-1, with 13 bases lining up with TRBD2. The trim removed 4 bases at V and 9 bases at J, leaving 3 bases unmatched. Germline V gene lookup returns CDR1 SNHLY and CDR2 FYNNEI. This CDR3 comprises 14 residues. This CDR3 is CASSALAGGLEQFF. The DNA for the CDR3 is TGTGCCAGCAGTGCACTAGCGGGAGGGCTTGAGCAGTTCTTC.

This chain links TRBV5-1 with TRBJ2-2, with unresolved D. The CDR3 covers 14 residues. The ends were cut back, 0 bases at V and 2 bases at J, with 5 bases in the middle. Germline CDR1 is SGHRS and CDR2 is YFSETQ. As DNA, the CDR3 is TGCGCCAGCAGCTTGGACAGTAACACCGGGGAGCTGTTTTTT. This gives the protein CASSLDSNTGELFF.

This chain links TRBV13 with TRBJ2-3; D remains unclear. CDR1 is PRHDT and CDR2 is FYEKMQ in the germline V gene (reference sequence). V lost 1 base and J 3 bases, leaving 5 bases between the germline ends. This CDR3 is 13 amino acids long. CDR3 region: CASSLVSTDTQYF. CDR3 bases: TGTGCCAGCAGCTTAGTTTCGACAGATACGCAGTATTTT.

The chain uses TRBV4-3 and TRBJ2-7; 9 bases map to TRBD2. Per germline, CDR1 LGHNA and CDR2 YSLEER. The CDR3 extends over 15 amino acids. J gave up 4 bases and V 0 bases, and 4 bases lay outside the gene matches. CDR3 sequence: CASSQDWSGRYEQYF. The CDR3 DNA reads as TGCGCCAGCAGCCAAGATTGGAGCGGGAGGTACGAGCAGTACTTC.

This clone came up once. Within the sample, other DNA sequences also encode this same CDR3. This chain uses TRBV5-1 with TRBJ2-3; unclear D gene. The germline CDR1 and CDR2 sequences are SGHRS and YFSETQ. The CDR3 totals 14 residues. The V and J ends lost 0 bases and 0 bases respectively, with 5 bases between them. The CDR3 here is CASSLAGSTDTQYF. CDR3 DNA sequence: TGCGCCAGCAGCTTGGCAGGTAGCACAGATACGCAGTATTTT.

The chain uses TRBV18 and TRBJ2-7; perhaps TRBD2 as D (6 bases). The V gene's germline CDR1 is KGHSH and CDR2 LQKENI. This CDR3 is built from 13 residues. V lost 5 bases to trimming and J lost 7 bases, with 15 bases between them. CDR3 sequence (DNA): TGTGCCAGCTCATCCCGAGTAGCGGAAGAGCAGTACTTC. Translation: CASSSRVAEEQYF.

This rearrangement joins TRBV5-5 to TRBJ2-7; TRBD1 aligns across 7 bases. CDR3 length: 12 amino acids. Germline values: CDR1 SGHKS, CDR2 YYEKEE (reference sequence). V was clipped by 3 bases and J by 5 bases; unmatched bases: 2. The CDR3 loop is CASSWTGNEQYF. The CDR3 DNA sequence: TGTGCCAGCAGCTGGACAGGTAACGAGCAGTACTTC.

The V gene is TRBV9, the J gene TRBJ2-1, with 7 bases aligning to TRBD2. J gave up 4 bases and V 0 bases, and 10 bases lay outside the gene matches. Germline lookup yields CDR1 SGDLS and CDR2 YYNGEE. This CDR3 spans 17 amino acids. The CDR3 DNA reads as TGTGCCAGCAGCGTAGGCGGGACTACCGATGGGTACAATGAGCAGTTCTTC. Protein product: CASSVGGTTDGYNEQFF.